The 22 T cell receptor beta chains listed next were all sequenced from one sample in a study of blood T cell repertoires in COVID-19. TCRdb's copy holds only in-frame clones and misses some; the assay was immunoSEQ multiplex PCR. The table has approximately 110,000 clones, roughly nine tenths seen once; the top ten hold around 2%. The sample comprised peripheral blood. The origin of the receptors is a middle-aged man with COVID-19, enrolled during active disease.

The chain is built from TRBV4-2 and TRBJ2-3; 9 bases line up with TRBD1. Trimming removed 6 bases from V and 4 bases from J; junction bases left unmatched: 8. This CDR3 has 15 amino acids. Germline lookup yields CDR1 LGHNA and CDR2 YNFKEQ. The CDR3 DNA reads TGTGCCAGCAGTCCCGGGACAGGGAGATCAGATACGCAGTATTTT. Its translation: CASSPGTGRSDTQYF.

This chain uses TRBV5-1 with TRBJ2-5, with D possibly TRBD1 on 5 matching bases. This CDR3 is 16 amino acids long. V lost 1 base and J lost 4, with 17 bases in between. Germline assignment: CDR1 SGHRS and CDR2 YFSETQ. CDR3 nucleotide sequence: TGCGCCAGCAGCTTGAGCAGTTTGGGGCAGGCAGAGACCCAGTACTTC. Its translation is CASSLSSLGQAETQYF. The full variable domain, in which reference TRBV5-1 and TRBJ2-5 provide the parts outside the CDR3, is KAGVTQTPRYLIKTRGQQVTLSCSPISGHRSVSWYQQTPGQGLQFLFEYFSETQRNKGNFPGRFSGRQFSNSRSEMNVSTLELGDSALYLCASSLSSLGQAETQYFGPGTRLLVL.

The gene calls are TRBV7-2 and TRBJ2-3; TRBD2 agrees at 7 bases. The trim removed 1 base at V and 1 base at J, leaving 5 bases unmatched. The CDR3 runs 16 residues. Per the germline V gene, CDR1 is SGHTA and CDR2 is FQGNSA. The DNA for the CDR3 is TGTGCCAGCAGCTTAGTCAGCGGGGTGGGCACAGATACGCAGTATTTT. It codes for CASSLVSGVGTDTQYF.

The chain combines TRBV6-2 or TRBV6-3 with TRBJ2-2; 9 nucleotides line up with TRBD2. There are 15 residues in the CDR3. In germline, CDR1 is MNHEY, CDR2 SVGEGT. The V segment lost 5 bases and the J segment 4 bases; nucleotides outside the gene matches: 5. DNA for the CDR3: TGTGCCAGCAGTCCGGGACTAGCTCCCACCGGGGAGCTGTTTTTT. This codes for CASSPGLAPTGELFF.

The chain is built from TRBV6-4 and TRBJ1-2; a weak D match, TRBD1 (5 bases). Trimming removed 2 bases from V and 8 bases from J, with 9 bases in between. Germline CDR1 reads MRHNA; CDR2 reads SNTAGT. This CDR3 region has 12 residues. Written as DNA, the CDR3 is TGTGCCAGCAGTGACCGCCAGGGAGGCTACACCTTC. Residues: CASSDRQGGYTF.

V and J are TRBV18 and TRBJ1-5; the D is unclear. CDR1 and CDR2 from the germline V gene are KGHSH and LQKENI. The CDR3 is made up of 13 amino acids. V shed 2 bases and J shed 6 bases, with 8 bases lying between them. The CDR3, as DNA: TGTGCCAGCTCACCAATAGTAGTTCAGCCCCAGCATTTT. Translated: CASSPIVVQPQHF.

The chain uses TRBV30 and TRBJ2-1; a possible D gene is TRBD1 (6 bases). Trimming took 8 bases from V and 6 from J, leaving 17 bases between them. This CDR3 contains 13 residues. Germline assignment: CDR1 GTSNPN and CDR2 SVGIG (reference sequence). The CDR3 loop reads CARLAGQSNEQFF. CDR3 DNA sequence: TGTGCCCGCCTCGCAGGACAGTCCAATGAGCAGTTCTTC.

This chain connects TRBV5-6 to TRBJ2-7; the match to TRBD1 covers 8 bases. V lost 6 bases, J lost 5 bases, and 10 bases stayed unmatched. The CDR3 is 14 amino acids. CDR1 SGHDT and CDR2 YYEEEE come from the germline V gene. Here the CDR3 reads CASTAAGTGNEQYV. The CDR3 DNA is TGTGCCAGCACCGCCGCCGGGACAGGAAACGAGCAGTACGTC.

The chain combines TRBV11-3 with TRBJ2-2, with D possibly matching TRBD2 (5 bases). The CDR3 consists of 14 residues. Trimming stripped 1 base from V and 4 bases from J, with 7 bases between. Germline V lookup: CDR1 SGHNT, CDR2 YENEEA. DNA for the CDR3: TGTGCCAGCAGCTTAGGAGCGGTCACCGGGGAGCTGTTTTTT. It yields the protein CASSLGAVTGELFF. The variable domain in full, completed from reference TRBV11-3 and TRBJ2-2, reads EAGVVQSPRYKIIEKKQPVAFWCNPISGHNTLYWYLQNLGQGPELLIRYENEEAVDDSQLPKDRFSAERLKGVDSTLKIQPAELGDSAVYLCASSLGAVTGELFFGEGSRLTVL.

The genes are TRBV10-3 and TRBJ2-3; D perhaps matches TRBD2 (6 bases). This CDR3 has 12 amino acids. Germline CDR1 ENHRY, CDR2 SYGVKD. The ends were cut back, 4 bases at V and 4 bases at J, with 6 bases in the middle. In DNA form, the CDR3 reads TGTGCCATCAGTGCGGGGGCAGATACGCAGTATTTT. It yields the protein CAISAGADTQYF.

The rearrangement joins TRBV7-9 to TRBJ2-7, with 14 bases fitting TRBD2. There are 16 residues in the CDR3. V gave up 5 bases and J gave up 5 bases; unmatched junction bases: 8. The germline V gene has CDR1 SEHNR and CDR2 FQNEAQ (reference sequence). CDR3 loop: CASSQHLGLAGDEQYF. CDR3 DNA sequence: TGTGCCAGCAGCCAACACTTGGGACTAGCGGGGGACGAGCAGTACTTC.

The count of this clone is one. The chain couples TRBV12-3 or TRBV12-4 to TRBJ1-5, with D unresolved. Between the trimmed V and J ends, which lost 1 base and 6 bases, there was a span of 7 bases. CDR3 length: 13 residues. The DNA of the CDR3 is TGTGCCAGCAGTTTAGTCGGGGTTCAGCCCCAGCATTTT. Translation: CASSLVGVQPQHF.

The V call is TRBV13, the J call TRBJ2-7, with TRBD1 identical over 9 bases. J gave up 5 bases and V 5 bases, and 10 bases lay outside the gene matches. The CDR3 consists of 15 residues. The germline CDR1 and CDR2 sequences are PRHDT and FYEKMQ (reference sequence). The CDR3 here is CASSLPGQGMDEQYF. The CDR3, as DNA: TGTGCCAGCAGCCTTCCGGGACAGGGCATGGACGAGCAGTACTTC.

The chain is built from TRBV28 and TRBJ1-4; no firm D call. The CDR3 runs to 15 residues. CDR1 MDHEN and CDR2 SYDVKM come from the germline V gene. V lost 3 bases and J lost 8, with 16 bases in between. The CDR3 nucleotides are TGTGCCAGCAGTTTTTTAGGCCCCGAGGAGGAAAAACTGTTTTTT. This encodes CASSFLGPEEEKLFF.

The chain has TRBV30 and TRBJ2-1; TRBD2 is a possible D gene (5 bases). The CDR3 contains 14 residues. Germline V gene data show CDR1 as GTSNPN and CDR2 as SVGIG (reference sequence). Trimming shortened V by 4 bases and J by 1 base, and 11 bases separated the two germline ends. DNA for the CDR3: TGTGCCTGGAATCGGGGTGGGTCCTACAATGAGCAGTTCTTC. Translating it yields CAWNRGGSYNEQFF.

About this clone itself: The junction does not match germline at one end; this may be a read error. CDR3 residues: CASSYSSLAGSKDF. For the CDR3, the DNA is TGTGCCAGCAGTTACTCGAGCCTAGCGGGAAGTAAGGACTTC. The V call is TRBV6-2 or TRBV6-3, the J call TRBJ2-7, with 9 bases lining up with TRBD2. The CDR3 sequence is 14 residues long. Germline V lookup: CDR1 MNHEY, CDR2 SVGEGT.

The rearrangement uses TRBV6-2 or TRBV6-3 and TRBJ1-2; a weak D match, TRBD1 (5 bases). The CDR3 sequence is 14 residues long. The germline CDR1 and CDR2 sequences are MNHEY and SVGEGT. Trimming cost V 6 bases and J 0 bases, with 11 bases left between them. The CDR3 DNA sequence: TGTGCCAGCAGCGACAGTAACACTAACTATGGCTACACCTTC. Translation gives CASSDSNTNYGYTF.

The V and J genes are TRBV4-2 and TRBJ1-5, with 7 bases that match TRBD1. The CDR3 loop spans 16 amino acids. Germline trimming cut 0 bases from V and 2 bases from J; bases unmatched to any gene: 4. In germline, CDR1 is LGHNA, CDR2 YNFKEQ. The CDR3 DNA follows: TGTGCCAGCAGCCAAGACTGGGACAGAGGCAATCAGCCCCAGCATTTT. It is translated as CASSQDWDRGNQPQHF.

This clone was detected once. At one end, the junction sequence differs from germline, possibly due to a read error. The genes are TRBV4-3 and TRBJ2-2; 9 bases are a match to TRBD2. This CDR3 comprises 18 residues. Germline V gene data show CDR1 as LGHNA and CDR2 as YSLEER. In DNA, the CDR3 is TGCGCCAGCAGCCAAGGAATGACTAGCGGAGGGCCCACCGGGAAGCTGTTTTTT. Translated, it gives CASSQGMTSGGPTGKLFF.

In this sample, this clone turned up once. The chain joins TRBV6-5 to TRBJ1-5, with D uncertain. The CDR3 consists of 14 residues. CDR1 is MNHEY, CDR2 SVGAGI, per germline. Trimming left V 2 bases short and J 4 bases short, with 9 bases between. CDR3 sequence (DNA): TGTGCCAGCAGTTACCATCCCATTAATCAGCCCCAGCATTTT. Its translation: CASSYHPINQPQHF.

J is TRBJ2-1 and V is TRBV5-1, with D possibly TRBD1 on 6 matching bases. The V end was cut by 2 bases, the J end by 5 bases, with 14 bases between. From germline, CDR1 is SGHRS and CDR2 YFSETQ. The CDR3 consists of 15 residues. CDR3 sequence: CASSLMAGVDNEQFF. The CDR3 nucleotides read TGCGCCAGCAGCTTAATGGCAGGGGTGGACAATGAGCAGTTCTTC.

Here the CDR3 reads CASRGTGNTEAFF. The CDR3, as DNA: TGTGCCAGCAGGGGCACAGGGAACACTGAAGCTTTCTTT. This chain uses TRBV12-3 or TRBV12-4 with TRBJ1-1; D possibly corresponds to TRBD1 (5 bases). V dropped 6 bases and J dropped 1 base, with 9 bases sitting between them. This CDR3 is 13 amino acids long.